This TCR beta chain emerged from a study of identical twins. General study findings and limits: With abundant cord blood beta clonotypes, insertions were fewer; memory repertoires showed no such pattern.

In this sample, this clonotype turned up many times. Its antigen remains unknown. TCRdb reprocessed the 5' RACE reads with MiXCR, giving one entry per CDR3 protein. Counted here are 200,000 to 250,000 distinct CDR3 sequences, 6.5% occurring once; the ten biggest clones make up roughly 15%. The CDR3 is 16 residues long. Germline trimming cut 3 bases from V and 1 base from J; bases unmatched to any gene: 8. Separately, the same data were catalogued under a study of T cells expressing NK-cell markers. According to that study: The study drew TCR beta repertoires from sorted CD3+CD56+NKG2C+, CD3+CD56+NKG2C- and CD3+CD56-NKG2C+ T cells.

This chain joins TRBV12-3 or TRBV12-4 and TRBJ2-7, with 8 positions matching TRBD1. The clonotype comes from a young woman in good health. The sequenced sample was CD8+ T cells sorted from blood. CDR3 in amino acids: CASSFSDRVDSYEQYF. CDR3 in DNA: TGTGCCAGCAGTTTCTCGGACAGGGTCGATTCCTACGAGCAGTACTTC.